The sample holds a few counts of the clone carrying this T cell receptor (beta chain). Patients at the Seattle site were enrolled during active infection and followed longitudinally. In the original workflow: Reference gene primer amplification yielded estimated nucleated cell counts. Clones were read by immunoSEQ multiplex PCR, and TCRdb kept only the in-frame ones, dropping some. The V and J calls and clone size were taken over from that table, and D and trimming were inferred from the DNA. In the table there are more than 200,000 clones, more than 75% of which are singletons. These data come from a study of blood T cell repertoires in COVID-19. Looking at the study overall: The study drew acute and convalescent COVID-19 samples from the United States, Italy and Spain. PBMCs, B-cell-depleted T cells, or T cells provided the cDNA or gDNA that made up the material.

Trimming took 7 bases from V and 4 from J, leaving 13 bases between them. The CDR3 totals 13 residues. Germline assignment: CDR1 MDHEN and CDR2 SYDVKM. The chain carries TRBV28 and TRBJ1-2; possibly TRBD1 for D (6 bases). Sequenced input: peripheral blood. This receptor was identified in an elderly woman with COVID-19, enrolled during active disease. This chain's CDR3 is CASTSGAPYGYTF. The CDR3 DNA follows: TGTGCCAGCACCTCAGGGGCCCCCTATGGCTACACCTTC.